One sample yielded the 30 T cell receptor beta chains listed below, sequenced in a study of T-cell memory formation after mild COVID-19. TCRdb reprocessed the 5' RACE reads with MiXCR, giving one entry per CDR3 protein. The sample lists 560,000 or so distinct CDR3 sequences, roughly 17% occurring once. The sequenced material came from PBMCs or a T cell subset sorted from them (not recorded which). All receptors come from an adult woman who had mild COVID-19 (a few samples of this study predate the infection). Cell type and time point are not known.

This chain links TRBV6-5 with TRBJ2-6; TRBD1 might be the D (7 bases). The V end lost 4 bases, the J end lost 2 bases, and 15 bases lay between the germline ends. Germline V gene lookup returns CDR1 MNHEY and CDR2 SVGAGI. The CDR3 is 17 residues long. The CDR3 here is CASSFTQGGTGANVLTF. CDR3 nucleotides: TGTGCCAGCAGTTTTACTCAGGGGGGAACTGGGGCCAACGTCCTGACTTTC.

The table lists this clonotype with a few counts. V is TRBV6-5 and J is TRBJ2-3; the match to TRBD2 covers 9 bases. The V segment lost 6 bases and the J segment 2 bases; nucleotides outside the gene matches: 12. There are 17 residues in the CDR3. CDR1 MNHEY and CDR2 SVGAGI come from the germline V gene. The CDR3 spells CASRSTSLAGITDTQYF. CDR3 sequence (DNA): TGTGCCAGCAGATCCACCTCCCTAGCGGGGATCACAGATACGCAGTATTTT.

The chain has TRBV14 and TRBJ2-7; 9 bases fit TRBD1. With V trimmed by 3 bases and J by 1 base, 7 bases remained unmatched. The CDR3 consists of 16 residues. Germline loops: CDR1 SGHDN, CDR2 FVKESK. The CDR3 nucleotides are TGTGCCAGCAGCCACCCCGGGACAGGGTTTTCCTACGAGCAGTACTTC. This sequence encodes CASSHPGTGFSYEQYF. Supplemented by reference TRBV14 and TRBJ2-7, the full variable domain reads EAGVTQFPSHSVIEKGQTVTLRCDPISGHDNLYWYRRVMGKEIKFLLHFVKESKQDESGMPNNRFLAERTGGTYSTLKVQPAELEDSGVYFCASSHPGTGFSYEQYFGPGTRLTVT.

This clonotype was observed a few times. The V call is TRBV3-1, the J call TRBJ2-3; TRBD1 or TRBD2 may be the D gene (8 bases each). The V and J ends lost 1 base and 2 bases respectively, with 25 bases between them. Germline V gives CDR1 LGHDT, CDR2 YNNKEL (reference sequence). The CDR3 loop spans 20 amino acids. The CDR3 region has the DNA TGTGCCAGCAGCCAAGTTCAGGGGGCGAGACTAGCGACCCACACAGATACGCAGTATTTT. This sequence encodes CASSQVQGARLATHTDTQYF.

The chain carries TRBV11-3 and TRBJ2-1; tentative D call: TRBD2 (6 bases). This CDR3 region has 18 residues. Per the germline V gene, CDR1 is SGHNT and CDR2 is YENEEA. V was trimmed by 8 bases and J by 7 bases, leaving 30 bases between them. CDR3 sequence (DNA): TGTGCCAGCGCCCTGGGGGTGGACCTAGCGAAGGGGCAAAATGAGCAGTTCTTC. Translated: CASALGVDLAKGQNEQFF.

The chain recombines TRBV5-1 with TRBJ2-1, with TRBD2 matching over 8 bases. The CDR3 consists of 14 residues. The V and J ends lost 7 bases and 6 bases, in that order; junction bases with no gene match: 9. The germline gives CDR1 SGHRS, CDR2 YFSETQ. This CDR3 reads CASRITSGSNEQFF. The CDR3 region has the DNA TGCGCCAGCCGAATCACTAGCGGTTCCAATGAGCAGTTCTTC.

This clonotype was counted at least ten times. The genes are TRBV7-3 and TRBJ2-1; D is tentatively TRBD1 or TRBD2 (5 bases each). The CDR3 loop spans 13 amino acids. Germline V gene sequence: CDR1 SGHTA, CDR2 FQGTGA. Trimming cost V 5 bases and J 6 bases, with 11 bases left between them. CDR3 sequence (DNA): TGTGCCAGCAGCCCCCGTGGGGGCAATGAGCAGTTCTTC. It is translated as CASSPRGGNEQFF.

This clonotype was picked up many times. Here the CDR3 reads CASSPGLPPYEQYF. In DNA, the CDR3 is TGTGCCAGCAGTCCAGGACTACCCCCCTACGAGCAGTACTTC. The chain links TRBV7-3 to TRBJ2-7, with D possibly TRBD2 on 6 matching bases. Germline V gene data show CDR1 as SGHTA and CDR2 as FQGTGA. Deletions cut 6 bases from V and 2 bases from J, with 14 bases between. This CDR3 spans 14 amino acids. Full variable domain (missing parts from reference TRBV7-3 and TRBJ2-7): GAGVSQTPSNKVTEKGKYVELRCDPISGHTALYWYRQSLGQGPEFLIYFQGTGAADDSGLPNDRFFAVRPEGSVSTLKIQRTERGDSAVYLCASSPGLPPYEQYFGPGTRLTVT.

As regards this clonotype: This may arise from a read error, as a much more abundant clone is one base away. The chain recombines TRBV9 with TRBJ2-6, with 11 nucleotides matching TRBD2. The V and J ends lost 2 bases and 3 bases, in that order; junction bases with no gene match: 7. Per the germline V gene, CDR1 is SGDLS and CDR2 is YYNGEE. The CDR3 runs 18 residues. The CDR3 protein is CASSVGSGRAIGANVLTF. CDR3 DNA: TGTGCCAGCAGCGTCGGTAGCGGGAGGGCCATTGGGGCCAACGTCCTGACTTTC.

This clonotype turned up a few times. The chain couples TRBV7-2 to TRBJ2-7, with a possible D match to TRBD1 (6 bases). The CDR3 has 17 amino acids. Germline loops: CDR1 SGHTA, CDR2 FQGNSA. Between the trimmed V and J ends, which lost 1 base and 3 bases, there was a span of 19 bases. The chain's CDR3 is CASSLDGTGTLLYEQYF. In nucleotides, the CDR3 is TGTGCCAGCAGCTTAGATGGAACCGGGACACTACTCTACGAGCAGTACTTC.

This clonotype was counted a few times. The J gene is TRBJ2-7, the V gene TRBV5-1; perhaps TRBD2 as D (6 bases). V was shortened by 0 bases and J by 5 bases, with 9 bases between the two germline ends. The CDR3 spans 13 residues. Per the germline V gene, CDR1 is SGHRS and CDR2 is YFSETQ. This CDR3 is CASSLDGGDEQYF. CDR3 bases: TGCGCCAGCAGCTTGGATGGAGGGGACGAGCAGTACTTC.

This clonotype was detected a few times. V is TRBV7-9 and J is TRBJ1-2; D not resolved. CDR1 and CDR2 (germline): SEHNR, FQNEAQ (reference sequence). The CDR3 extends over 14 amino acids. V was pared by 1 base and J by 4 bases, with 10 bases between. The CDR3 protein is CASSLEALSYGYTF. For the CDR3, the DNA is TGTGCCAGCAGCTTAGAAGCGTTGTCCTATGGCTACACCTTC.

CDR3 in DNA: TGTGCCAGCAGTGAGGGTATACAATTACAGGGGCATGAGCAGTTCTTC. The encoded protein is CASSEGIQLQGHEQFF. The J gene is TRBJ2-1, the V gene TRBV25-1; 7 nucleotides align to TRBD1. This CDR3 has 16 amino acids. The V gene end was trimmed by 3 bases and the J gene end by 8 bases; junction bases not matched to a gene: 13. Germline CDR1 reads MGHDK; CDR2 reads SYGVNS.

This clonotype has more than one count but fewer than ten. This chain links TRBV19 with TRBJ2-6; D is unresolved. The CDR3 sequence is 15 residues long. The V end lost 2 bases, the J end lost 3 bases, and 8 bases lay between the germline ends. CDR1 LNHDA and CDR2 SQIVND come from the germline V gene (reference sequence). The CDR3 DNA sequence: TGTGCCAGTAGTATACAGGAGTATGGGGCCAACGTCCTGACTTTC. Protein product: CASSIQEYGANVLTF.

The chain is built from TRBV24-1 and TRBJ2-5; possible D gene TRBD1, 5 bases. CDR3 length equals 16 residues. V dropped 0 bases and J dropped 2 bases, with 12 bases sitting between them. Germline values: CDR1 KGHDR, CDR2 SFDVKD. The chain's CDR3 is CATSDLPEAGQETQYF. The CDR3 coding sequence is TGTGCCACCAGTGATTTGCCTGAGGCAGGGCAAGAGACCCAGTACTTC.

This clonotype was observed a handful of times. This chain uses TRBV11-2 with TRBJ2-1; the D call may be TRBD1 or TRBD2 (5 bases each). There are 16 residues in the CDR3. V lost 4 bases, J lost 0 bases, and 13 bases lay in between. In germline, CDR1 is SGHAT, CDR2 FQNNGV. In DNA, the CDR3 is TGTGCCAGCAGCTCAGCGGACATCAGCTCCTACAATGAGCAGTTCTTC. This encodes CASSSADISSYNEQFF.

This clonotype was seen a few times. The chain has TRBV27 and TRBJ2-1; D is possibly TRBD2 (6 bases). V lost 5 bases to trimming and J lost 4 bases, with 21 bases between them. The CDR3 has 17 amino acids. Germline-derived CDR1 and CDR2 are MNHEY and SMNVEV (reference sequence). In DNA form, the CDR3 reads TGTGCCAGCAGTCCTGCTTTCCCCGGGACTGCTTACAATGAGCAGTTCTTC. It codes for CASSPAFPGTAYNEQFF.

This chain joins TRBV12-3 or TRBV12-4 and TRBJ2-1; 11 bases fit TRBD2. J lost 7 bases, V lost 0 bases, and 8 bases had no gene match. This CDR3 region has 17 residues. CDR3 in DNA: TGTGCCAGCAGTTTAGCGCTAAGACTAGCGGGGAGGAATGAGCAGTTCTTC. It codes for CASSLALRLAGRNEQFF.

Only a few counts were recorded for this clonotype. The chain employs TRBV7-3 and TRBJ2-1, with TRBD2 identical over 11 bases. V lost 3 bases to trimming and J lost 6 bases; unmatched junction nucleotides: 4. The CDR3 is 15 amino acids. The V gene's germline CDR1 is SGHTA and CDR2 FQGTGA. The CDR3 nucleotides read TGTGCCAGCAGCTTCGGGACTAGCGGAGCCAATGAGCAGTTCTTC. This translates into CASSFGTSGANEQFF.

Here the CDR3 reads CASSQDRSLSSSTDTQYF. CDR3 in DNA: TGTGCCAGCAGCCAAGATCGGTCGTTATCCTCTAGCACAGATACGCAGTATTTT. The V call is TRBV3-1, the J call TRBJ2-3, with D uncertain. Trimming took 0 bases from V and 0 from J, leaving 16 bases between them. The CDR3 has 18 residues. Germline V CDR1 and CDR2: LGHDT, YNNKEL (reference sequence).

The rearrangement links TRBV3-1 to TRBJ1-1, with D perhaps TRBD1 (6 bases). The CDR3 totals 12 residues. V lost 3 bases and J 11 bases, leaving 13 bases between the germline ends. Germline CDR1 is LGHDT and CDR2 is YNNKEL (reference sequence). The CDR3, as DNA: TGTGCCAGCAGCCACCAGGACAGATCGGCTTTCTTT. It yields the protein CASSHQDRSAFF. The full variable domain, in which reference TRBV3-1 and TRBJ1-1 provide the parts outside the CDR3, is DTAVSQTPKYLVTQMGNDKSIKCEQNLGHDTMYWYKQDSKKFLKIMFSYNNKELIINETVPNRFSPKSPDKAHLNLHINSLELGDSAVYFCASSHQDRSAFFGQGTRLTVV.

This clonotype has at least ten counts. The CDR3 bases are TGTGCCAGCATTGGACTGCGCAATGAGCAGTTCTTC. Residues: CASIGLRNEQFF. The chain recombines TRBV13 with TRBJ2-1, with a weak D call TRBD2 (5 bases). Trimming removed 7 bases from V and 6 bases from J, with 10 bases in between. The CDR3 runs to 12 residues. CDR1 and CDR2 from the germline V gene are PRHDT and FYEKMQ (reference sequence). Filled out from reference TRBV13 and TRBJ2-1, the complete variable domain reads AAGVIQSPRHLIKEKRETATLKCYPIPRHDTVYWYQQGPGQDPQFLISFYEKMQSDKGSIPDRFSAQQFSDYHSELNMSSLELGDSALYFCASIGLRNEQFFGPGTRLTVL.

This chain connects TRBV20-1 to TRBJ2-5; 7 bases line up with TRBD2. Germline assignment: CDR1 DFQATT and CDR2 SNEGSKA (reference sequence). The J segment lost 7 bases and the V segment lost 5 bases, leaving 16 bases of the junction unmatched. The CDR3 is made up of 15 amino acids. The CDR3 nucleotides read TGCAGTGCTGGCAAGGCCCGAGGACTAGACGGGACCCAGTACTTC. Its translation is CSAGKARGLDGTQYF.

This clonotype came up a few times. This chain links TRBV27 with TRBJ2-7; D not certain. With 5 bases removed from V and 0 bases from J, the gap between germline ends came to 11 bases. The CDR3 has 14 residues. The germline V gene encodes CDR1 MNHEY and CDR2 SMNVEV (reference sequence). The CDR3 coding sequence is TGTGCCAGCAGTAGGTGGCGGAGCTCCTACGAGCAGTACTTC. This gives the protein CASSRWRSSYEQYF.

The CDR3 DNA sequence: TGTGCCAGCAGTAACGGGGTCGAAGGACGTGAGAACTATGGCTACACCTTC. Its protein is CASSNGVEGRENYGYTF. The V and J genes are TRBV6-5 and TRBJ1-2; no clear D gene. This CDR3 comprises 17 residues. Germline CDR1 MNHEY, CDR2 SVGAGI. V lost 5 bases, J lost 2 bases, and 21 bases lay in between.

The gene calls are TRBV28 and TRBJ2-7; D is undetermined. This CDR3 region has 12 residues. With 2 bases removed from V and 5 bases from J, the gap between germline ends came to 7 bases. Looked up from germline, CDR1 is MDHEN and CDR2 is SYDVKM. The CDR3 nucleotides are TGTGCCAGCAGTTTAAGACATCACGAGCAGTACTTC. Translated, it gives CASSLRHHEQYF.

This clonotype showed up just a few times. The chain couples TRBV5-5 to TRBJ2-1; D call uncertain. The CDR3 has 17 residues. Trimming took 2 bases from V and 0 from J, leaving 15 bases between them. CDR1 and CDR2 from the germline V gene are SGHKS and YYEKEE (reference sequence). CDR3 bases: TGTGCCAGCAGCTTAATACTTAGCTGGAGCTCCTACAATGAGCAGTTCTTC. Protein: CASSLILSWSSYNEQFF.

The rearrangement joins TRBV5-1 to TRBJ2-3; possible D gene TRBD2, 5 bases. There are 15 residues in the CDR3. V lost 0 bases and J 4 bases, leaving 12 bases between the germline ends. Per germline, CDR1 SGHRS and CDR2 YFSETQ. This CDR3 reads CASSLGLTTADTQYF. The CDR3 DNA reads TGCGCCAGCAGCTTGGGACTAACCACAGCAGATACGCAGTATTTT.

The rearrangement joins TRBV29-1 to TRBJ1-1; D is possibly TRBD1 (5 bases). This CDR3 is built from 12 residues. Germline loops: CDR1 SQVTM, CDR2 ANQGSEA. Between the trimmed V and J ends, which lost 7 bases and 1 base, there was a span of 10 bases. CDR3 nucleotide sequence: TGCAGCGCCCGACAGCAGAACACTGAAGCTTTCTTT. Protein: CSARQQNTEAFF.

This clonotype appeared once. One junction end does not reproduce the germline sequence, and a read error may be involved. CDR3 sequence: CASSGTADTQCF. The CDR3 DNA reads TGCGCCAGCAGCGGAACCGCAGATACGCAGTGTTTT. The V and J genes are TRBV5-1 and TRBJ2-3, with D hard to call. The CDR3 is made up of 12 amino acids. Germline V gives CDR1 SGHRS, CDR2 YFSETQ.